Listed here are 29 T cell receptor beta chains from one sample, sequenced in a study of blood T cell repertoires in COVID-19. Some clones are missing from TCRdb's copy, which holds only in-frame ones; the method was immunoSEQ multiplex PCR. The table shows roughly 230,000 clones, with 83% occurring only once. Material for sequencing was peripheral blood. The receptors stem from a woman in her fifties or sixties with acute or convalescent COVID-19.

This chain uses TRBV24-1 with TRBJ2-1; 8 bases line up with TRBD1. After removal of 3 bases from V and 8 bases from J, the junction contained 11 bases not matched to a gene. In germline, CDR1 is KGHDR, CDR2 SFDVKD. The CDR3 runs to 16 residues. Written as DNA, the CDR3 is TGTGCCACCAGTGATAGACGACAGGGGACGGTGGATGAGCAGTTCTTC. It is translated as CATSDRRQGTVDEQFF.

The V gene is TRBV6-4, the J gene TRBJ1-6; D not certain. CDR1 and CDR2 (germline): MRHNA, SNTAGT. The length of the CDR3 is 13 residues. V lost 4 bases and J 11 bases, leaving 12 bases between the germline ends. CDR3 sequence: CASSVTAAAPLHF. Written as DNA, the CDR3 is TGTGCCAGCAGTGTTACAGCAGCGGCACCCCTCCACTTT.

The CDR3 region is CAWSWTNTGELFF. The CDR3 region has the DNA TGTGCCTGGAGTTGGACTAACACCGGGGAGCTGTTTTTT. This sequence joins TRBV30 and TRBJ2-2, with D perhaps matching TRBD2 (5 bases). Germline CDR1 is GTSNPN and CDR2 is SVGIG (reference sequence). The CDR3 is 13 amino acids. Trimming stripped 2 bases from V and 2 bases from J, with 6 bases between.

CDR3 sequence: CASSLSSGRAHGDTQYF. In DNA, the CDR3 is TGCGCCAGCAGCTTGTCTAGCGGGAGGGCCCACGGAGATACGCAGTATTTT. This chain joins TRBV5-1 and TRBJ2-3; 12 positions match TRBD2. The CDR3 contains 17 residues. The junction had 8 bases not matched to a gene; V was cut back by 1 base and J by 5 bases. The V gene's germline CDR1 is SGHRS and CDR2 YFSETQ.

This rearrangement joins TRBV30 to TRBJ1-5; the D gene is possibly TRBD1 (6 bases). The CDR3 spans 15 residues. Per the germline V gene, CDR1 is GTSNPN and CDR2 is SVGIG (reference sequence). V was cut by 5 bases and J by 9 bases, with 23 bases left in between. The CDR3: CAWASRTAGPWPQHF. DNA of the CDR3: TGTGCCTGGGCCTCCCGGACAGCTGGGCCTTGGCCCCAGCATTTT.

The J gene is TRBJ1-1, the V gene TRBV18; 9 bases are a match to TRBD1. Germline CDR1 and CDR2: KGHSH and LQKENI. The V and J ends lost 4 bases and 6 bases, in that order; junction bases with no gene match: 12. The CDR3 contains 16 residues. The chain's CDR3 is CASSLATGGRIAEAFF. The CDR3 DNA is TGTGCCAGCTCACTAGCGACAGGGGGTAGGATCGCTGAAGCTTTCTTT. The variable domain in full, completed from reference TRBV18 and TRBJ1-1, reads NAGVMQNPRHLVRRRGQEARLRCSPMKGHSHVYWYRQLPEEGLKFMVYLQKENIIDESGMPKERFSAEFPKEGPSILRIQQVVRGDSAAYFCASSLATGGRIAEAFFGQGTRLTVV.

In this sample, this clone turned up once. This chain links TRBV4-1 with TRBJ1-1, with D unclear. Germline V CDR1 and CDR2: MGHRA, YSYEKL. V was cut by 1 base and J by 1 base, with 16 bases left in between. The CDR3 spans 17 residues. Here the CDR3 reads CASSQGSWWQPNTEAFF. As DNA, the CDR3 is TGCGCCAGCAGCCAAGGTTCGTGGTGGCAACCGAACACTGAAGCTTTCTTT.

Remarks on this clone: The same CDR3 arises from other DNA sequences in this sample as well. The CDR3 coding sequence is TGTGCCAGCAGCCGAGAGTACGAGCAGTACTTC. Translated, it gives CASSREYEQYF. The V call is TRBV7-9, the J call TRBJ2-7, with no clear D. The germline CDR1 and CDR2 sequences are SEHNR and FQNEAQ (reference sequence). The CDR3 totals 11 residues. V was trimmed by 5 bases and J by 4 bases, leaving 6 bases between them.

The chain joins TRBV27 to TRBJ2-1; D not resolved. Germline CDR1 and CDR2: MNHEY and SMNVEV (reference sequence). The CDR3 has 13 residues. Trimming left V 7 bases short and J 0 bases short, with 7 bases between. CDR3 in amino acids: CASKTSSYNEQFF. DNA of the CDR3: TGTGCCAGCAAGACATCCTCCTACAATGAGCAGTTCTTC.

The chain employs TRBV28 and TRBJ1-5; 7 nucleotides match TRBD1. J lost 9 bases, V lost 3 bases, and 20 bases had no gene match. The CDR3 has 18 residues. The germline V gene encodes CDR1 MDHEN and CDR2 SYDVKM. The CDR3, as DNA: TGTGCCAGCAGTTTGCACCGAGGCTTAACAGGGGCTGGGGGGCCCCAGCATTTT. Translation: CASSLHRGLTGAGGPQHF.

The chain employs TRBV30 and TRBJ1-3; TRBD1 might be the D (5 bases). The V gene's germline CDR1 is GTSNPN and CDR2 SVGIG (reference sequence). The CDR3 extends over 14 amino acids. Trimming stripped 3 bases from V and 0 bases from J, with 9 bases between. In nucleotides, the CDR3 is TGTGCCTGGAGCCGGGGGAGCTCTGGAAACACCATATATTTT. The encoded protein is CAWSRGSSGNTIYF.

The chain is built from TRBV5-5 and TRBJ2-7, with TRBD2 matching over 10 bases. Germline CDR1 and CDR2: SGHKS and YYEKEE (reference sequence). Trimming at V came to 2 bases and at J to 7 bases, leaving 9 bases not matched to a gene. This CDR3 is built from 15 residues. CDR3 DNA: TGTGCCAGCAGCTTACTAGCGGGGCCGACGGGGGAGCAGTACTTC. It codes for CASSLLAGPTGEQYF.

This clone was detected a few times. The chain uses TRBV7-2 and TRBJ2-3, with 8 positions matching TRBD2. This CDR3 is 14 amino acids long. V dropped 3 bases and J dropped 5; count of bases not matched to a gene: 4. Germline CDR1 is SGHTA and CDR2 is FQGNSA. CDR3 sequence: CASSFSGGGDTQYF. The CDR3 nucleotides are TGTGCCAGCAGCTTCTCCGGGGGGGGAGATACGCAGTATTTT.

J is TRBJ2-3 and V is TRBV4-2; 11 nucleotides align to TRBD2. Germline-derived CDR1 and CDR2 are LGHNA and YNFKEQ. The CDR3 loop spans 15 amino acids. The V and J ends lost 6 bases and 3 bases, in that order; junction bases with no gene match: 5. The CDR3 DNA is TGTGCCAGCAGTGAACTAGCGGGGGAGACAGATACGCAGTATTTT. This translates into CASSELAGETDTQYF.

This sequence joins TRBV5-4 and TRBJ2-1; 8 bases agree with TRBD2. V dropped 0 bases and J dropped 8; count of bases not matched to a gene: 1. CDR1 is SGHNT and CDR2 is YYREEE in the germline V gene (reference sequence). The length of the CDR3 is 13 residues. CDR3 region: CASSLGTSYEQFF. The CDR3 bases are TGTGCCAGCAGCTTGGGGACTAGCTATGAGCAGTTCTTC.

The rearrangement links TRBV7-2 to TRBJ2-7, with D possibly matching TRBD1 (5 bases). Germline lookup yields CDR1 SGHTA and CDR2 FQGNSA. The CDR3 length is 15 residues. V gave up 4 bases and J gave up 7 bases, with 20 bases separating them. The CDR3 loop is CASSSSGAAAEEQYF. The CDR3 DNA is TGTGCCAGCAGCTCCTCTGGGGCGGCGGCCGAGGAGCAGTACTTC.

This rearrangement joins TRBV3-1 (or the pseudogene TRBV3-2) to TRBJ2-1, with D perhaps matching TRBD2 (6 bases). The CDR3 is made up of 15 amino acids. Germline-derived CDR1 and CDR2 are LGHDT and YNNKEL (reference sequence). Trimming took off 0 bases at V and 7 bases at J, with 13 bases between the two ends. CDR3 region: CASSQERELANEQFF. Written as DNA, the CDR3 is TGTGCCAGCAGCCAAGAGAGGGAACTAGCAAATGAGCAGTTCTTC.

The V and J genes are TRBV3-1 (or the pseudogene TRBV3-2) and TRBJ2-7, with 12 bases that match TRBD2. Germline CDR1 and CDR2: LGHDT and YNNKEL (reference sequence). V shed 4 bases, J shed 3 bases, and the junction held 7 bases outside the gene matches. CDR3 length: 16 residues. The CDR3 nucleotides read TGTGCCAGCAGCCCGCTACTAGCGGGAGGCCGCTACGAGCAGTACTTC. Amino acids: CASSPLLAGGRYEQYF.

The chain uses TRBV19 and TRBJ1-2; 8 bases are a match to TRBD1. V lost 9 bases to trimming and J lost 6 bases; unmatched junction nucleotides: 9. CDR3 length equals 13 residues. Germline lookup yields CDR1 LNHDA and CDR2 SQIVND (reference sequence). The CDR3 loop is CASLGQGADGYTF. In DNA, the CDR3 is TGTGCCAGCCTTGGGCAGGGGGCGGATGGCTACACCTTC.

V usage is TRBV9 and J usage is TRBJ1-2, with TRBD1 matching 11 bases. The germline gives CDR1 SGDLS, CDR2 YYNGEE. This CDR3 is 16 amino acids long. Trimming cost V 3 bases and J 8 bases; bases outside gene matches: 12. The CDR3, as DNA: TGTGCCAGCAGCGAGGGGACAGGGGGTCCCTTGGGCGGCTACACCTTC. Translated, it gives CASSEGTGGPLGGYTF. Supplemented by reference TRBV9 and TRBJ1-2, the full variable domain reads DSGVTQTPKHLITATGQRVTLRCSPRSGDLSVYWYQQSLDQGLQFLIQYYNGEERAKGNILERFSAQQFPDLHSELNLSSLELGDSALYFCASSEGTGGPLGGYTFGSGTRLTVV.

The V gene is TRBV5-1, the J gene TRBJ2-2, with 11 bases matching TRBD2. Germline V gene lookup returns CDR1 SGHRS and CDR2 YFSETQ. The CDR3 is 16 amino acids. V lost 5 bases and J lost 3; bases outside the gene matches: 6. The CDR3 spells CASRLSGGAYTGELFF. The CDR3 DNA is TGCGCCAGCAGACTTAGCGGGGGGGCGTACACCGGGGAGCTGTTTTTT.

This chain links TRBV19 with TRBJ2-2; D might be TRBD1 (6 bases). Per the germline V gene, CDR1 is LNHDA and CDR2 is SQIVND (reference sequence). V was trimmed by 0 bases and J by 5 bases, leaving 10 bases between them. This CDR3 comprises 15 residues. CDR3: CASSIELGQTGELFF. CDR3 in DNA: TGTGCCAGTAGTATAGAACTTGGACAGACCGGGGAGCTGTTTTTT.

The J gene is TRBJ1-2, the V gene TRBV9; 7 bases map to TRBD1. This CDR3 contains 17 residues. Trimming at V came to 0 bases and at J to 7 bases, leaving 15 bases not matched to a gene. Germline assignment: CDR1 SGDLS and CDR2 YYNGEE. The CDR3 region is CASSVDLSPTGLGGYTF. CDR3 nucleotides: TGTGCCAGCAGCGTAGACCTCTCCCCGACAGGGTTAGGTGGCTACACCTTC.

The chain joins TRBV30 to TRBJ2-5; the match to TRBD2 covers 10 bases. The ends lost 4 bases at V and 2 bases at J; junction bases unmatched: 4. CDR1 and CDR2 (germline): GTSNPN, SVGIG (reference sequence). The CDR3 sequence is 14 residues long. For the CDR3, the DNA is TGTGCCTGGAATAAGCGGGGGGGACAAGAGACCCAGTACTTC. Its protein product is CAWNKRGGQETQYF.

The genes are TRBV9 and TRBJ1-1; D might be TRBD1 (6 bases). The germline V gene encodes CDR1 SGDLS and CDR2 YYNGEE. This CDR3 spans 14 amino acids. Trimming took 0 bases from V and 4 from J, leaving 10 bases between them. The CDR3 nucleotides read TGTGCCAGCAGCGTAGCGACAGGTTCCACTGAAGCTTTCTTT. This encodes CASSVATGSTEAFF.

The chain joins TRBV24-1 to TRBJ2-1; D ambiguous. The CDR3 runs to 14 residues. The germline V gene encodes CDR1 KGHDR and CDR2 SFDVKD. The germline V and J ends were trimmed by 9 bases and 6 bases, with 17 bases remaining between them. The CDR3 is CATGHEATPNEQFF. The CDR3 nucleotides are TGTGCCACCGGCCACGAGGCAACCCCCAATGAGCAGTTCTTC.

The gene calls are TRBV27 and TRBJ2-5; 7 nucleotides line up with TRBD1. The V and J ends lost 4 bases and 5 bases, in that order; junction bases with no gene match: 7. This CDR3 spans 14 amino acids. Germline V CDR1 and CDR2: MNHEY, SMNVEV (reference sequence). CDR3 sequence (DNA): TGTGCCAGCAGTTCAGGGGGAGCATGGGAGACCCAGTACTTC. This codes for CASSSGGAWETQYF.

The chain links TRBV6-4 to TRBJ2-6; D uncertain. Germline CDR1 reads MRHNA; CDR2 reads SNTAGT. The CDR3 is 15 residues long. Trimming left V 5 bases short and J 0 bases short, with 8 bases between. The CDR3 DNA sequence: TGTGCCAGCAGTAGAGAGCCCTCTGGGGCCAACGTCCTGACTTTC. Its protein is CASSREPSGANVLTF.

Worth noting for this clone: At one boundary the junction diverges from the germline segment, which might be a read error. The chain carries TRBV6-6 and TRBJ2-1; the match to TRBD1 covers 7 bases. CDR3 length: 15 amino acids. Germline CDR1 MNHNY, CDR2 SVGAGI (reference sequence). The CDR3 loop is CASSHSGGTGNEQFF. The DNA of the CDR3 is TGTGCCAGCAGTCACTCAGGGGGAACTGGGAATGAGCAGTTCTTC.